The 9 T cell receptor beta chains given below trace back to one sample, sequenced in a study of blood T cell repertoires in COVID-19. Only in-frame clones appear in the TCRdb table, and some are missing; sequencing was by immunoSEQ multiplex PCR. The sample lists some 200,000 clones; around 90% were seen once. Sample: peripheral blood. These receptor sequences come from a man aged 30-40 years with acute or convalescent COVID-19.

The rearrangement links TRBV3-1 (or the pseudogene TRBV3-2) to TRBJ2-7; D is perhaps TRBD2 (5 bases). The CDR3 totals 13 residues. Trimming stripped 4 bases from V and 4 bases from J, with 11 bases between. In germline, CDR1 is LGHDT, CDR2 YNNKEL (reference sequence). CDR3 coding DNA: TGTGCCAGCAGCCGCCGACGGGATTACGAGCAGTACTTC. Translating it yields CASSRRRDYEQYF.

The gene calls are TRBV5-4 and TRBJ2-5; 10 nucleotides align to TRBD1. V shed 4 bases, J shed 5 bases, and the junction held 8 bases outside the gene matches. This CDR3 spans 15 amino acids. Looked up from germline, CDR1 is SGHNT and CDR2 is YYREEE (reference sequence). The CDR3 protein is CASSRGDRGAETQYF. In DNA, the CDR3 is TGTGCCAGCAGCCGGGGGGACAGGGGAGCGGAGACCCAGTACTTC.

This clone was recorded at least ten times. The chain links TRBV3-1 (or the pseudogene TRBV3-2) to TRBJ2-5, with D unresolved. The V end lost 1 base, the J end lost 2 bases, and 11 bases lay between the germline ends. The CDR3 length is 15 residues. Per germline, CDR1 LGHDT and CDR2 YNNKEL (reference sequence). Written as DNA, the CDR3 is TGTGCCAGCAGCCAAGCCCTCTTGCGGCAAGAGACCCAGTACTTC. It is translated as CASSQALLRQETQYF.

This chain connects TRBV7-2 to TRBJ1-2; the D gene is possibly TRBD1 (6 bases). The germline V gene encodes CDR1 SGHTA and CDR2 FQGNSA. This CDR3 contains 15 residues. Deletions cut 2 bases from V and 8 bases from J, with 18 bases between. The CDR3 DNA sequence: TGTGCCAGCAGCTTAATGGGATCCGGCAGGGGAGGCTACACCTTC. Residues: CASSLMGSGRGGYTF.

The chain carries TRBV19 and TRBJ2-7, with a tentative D call TRBD2 (5 bases). With 5 bases removed from V and 0 bases from J, the gap between germline ends came to 11 bases. The CDR3 is 14 amino acids. The V gene's germline CDR1 is LNHDA and CDR2 SQIVND (reference sequence). The CDR3 nucleotides read TGTGCCAGTAGTCACGGGATAAGCTCCTACGAGCAGTACTTC. Amino acid sequence: CASSHGISSYEQYF.

The chain uses TRBV29-1 and TRBJ1-1; D unclear. The V end lost 1 base, the J end lost 7 bases, and 16 bases lay between the germline ends. CDR3 size: 14 residues. Germline V gene lookup returns CDR1 SQVTM and CDR2 ANQGSEA. The CDR3 reads CSVEGGSVFGEAFF. CDR3 DNA sequence: TGCAGCGTTGAAGGCGGGTCGGTTTTTGGTGAAGCTTTCTTT.

This clone has just one count. V usage is TRBV27 and J usage is TRBJ1-2, with 7 nucleotides matching TRBD1. Germline values: CDR1 MNHEY, CDR2 SMNVEV (reference sequence). The CDR3 covers 16 residues. Trimming cost V 4 bases and J 6 bases; bases outside gene matches: 14. The CDR3 sequence is CASSSILRQGYDGYTF. CDR3 in DNA: TGTGCCAGCAGTTCGATACTTCGACAGGGTTACGATGGCTACACCTTC.

The chain has TRBV19 and TRBJ2-1; the D is unclear. Trimming stripped 3 bases from V and 0 bases from J, with 12 bases between. The germline gives CDR1 LNHDA, CDR2 SQIVND (reference sequence). The CDR3 is 16 residues long. CDR3 DNA sequence: TGTGCCAGTAGTATGGGTGGGCTGAGCTCCTACAATGAGCAGTTCTTC. Protein: CASSMGGLSSYNEQFF.

The V gene is TRBV7-3, the J gene TRBJ2-6; D unresolved. The CDR3 loop spans 15 amino acids. V was pared by 7 bases and J by 0 bases, with 10 bases between. Germline values: CDR1 SGHTA, CDR2 FQGTGA. Here the CDR3 DNA reads TGTGCCAGCACCCCCGGAGTCTCTGGGGCCAACGTCCTGACTTTC. This gives the protein CASTPGVSGANVLTF.